The 3 T cell receptor beta chains below were found in one sample sequenced in a study of identical twins. MiXCR, applied by TCRdb to the 5' RACE reads, yields one record per CDR3 protein. The sample has 690,000 or so distinct CDR3 sequences; roughly 8% are singletons. Another study also made use of these data, one on yellow fever vaccine responses in identical twins.

The sequencing input was PBMCs. The source is a woman aged 18 to 35 in good health.

This clonotype was recorded many times. The rearrangement links TRBV3-1 to TRBJ1-4, with TRBD1 matching 9 bases. After removal of 3 bases from V and 8 bases from J, the junction contained 1 base not matched to a gene. The CDR3 sequence is 13 residues long. Germline CDR1 reads LGHDT; CDR2 reads YNNKEL (reference sequence). The CDR3 coding sequence is TGTGCCAGCAGCCAGGACAGGGGCGAAAAACTGTTTTTT. It specifies CASSQDRGEKLFF.

The rearrangement links TRBV20-1 to TRBJ2-7, with 7 nucleotides matching TRBD2. V shed 3 bases, J shed 2 bases, and the junction held 7 bases outside the gene matches. The CDR3 extends over 14 amino acids. Germline V gene data show CDR1 as DFQATT and CDR2 as SNEGSKA (reference sequence). In nucleotides, the CDR3 is TGCAGTGCTAGCAACCGGGACTATGCCTACGAGCAGTACTTC. Amino acid sequence: CSASNRDYAYEQYF.

V and J are TRBV7-9 and TRBJ1-4; 7 nucleotides align to TRBD1. V trimming: 9 bases; J trimming: 3 bases; junction bases outside the gene matches: 7. The CDR3 loop spans 14 amino acids. Germline-derived CDR1 and CDR2 are SEHNR and FQNEAQ (reference sequence). CDR3 in DNA: TGTGCCAGTACCAAGACAGGGCCTAATGAAAAACTGTTTTTT. Residues: CASTKTGPNEKLFF.